This entry concerns a single T cell receptor (beta chain). Only in-frame clones appear in the TCRdb table, and some are missing; sequencing was by immunoSEQ multiplex PCR. The sample consists of about 2 million clones, roughly 95% of them appearing once. This sample is part of a study of shared clonotypes between healthy human individuals. From germline, CDR1 is GTSNPN and CDR2 SVGIG (reference sequence). V trimming: 5 bases; J trimming: 3 bases; junction bases outside the gene matches: 5. The length of the CDR3 is 15 residues. The chain links TRBV30 to TRBJ2-3; 13 nucleotides align to TRBD2. The sequencing sample was made of naive CD4+ T cells sorted from blood. Indicated subset: CD45RA+ positively selected. The TCR sequence derives from a man between 18 and 35 years old in good health. In DNA, the CDR3 is TGTGCCTGGGGACGACTAGCGGGGGGTACAGATACGCAGTATTTT. The encoded protein is CAWGRLAGGTDTQYF. Supplemented by reference TRBV30 and TRBJ2-3, the full variable domain reads SQTIHQWPATLVQPVGSPLSLECTVEGTSNPNLYWYRQAAGRGLQLLFYSVGIGQISSEVPQNLSASRPQDRQFILSSKKLLLSDSGFYLCAWGRLAGGTDTQYFGPGTRLTVL.